The rows below give T cell receptor beta chains drawn from one sample of a study of immune evolution from preneoplasia to lung adenocarcinoma. Some clones are missing from TCRdb's copy, which holds only in-frame ones; the method was immunoSEQ multiplex PCR. The table records under 10,000 clones, around 76% of them present only once. The sample consisted of FFPE minimally invasive lung adenocarcinoma tissue. The receptors were sampled from a person in their 70s with lung adenocarcinoma. Both conserved end residues are part of each CDR3. A D gene is named only where the DNA matches it firmly. Rows give clone size only sometimes, using once, few, many, or a class for an expanded clone.

length	V	size	D	J	DNA	CDR3
13	TRBV29-1	few	TRBD2	TRBJ2-3	TGCAGCGCTACAGCGGGAGTATTGGATACGCAGTATTTT	CSATAGVLDTQYF
12	TRBV7-2	NA	NA	TRBJ2-5	TGTGCCAGCAGCTTGCGACCAGAGACCCAGTACTTC	CASSLRPETQYF
17	TRBV5-1	NA	NA	TRBJ2-4	TGCGCCAGCAGCTTGGAGGTGCGGGGAATAGCCAAAAACATTCAGTACTTC	CASSLEVRGIAKNIQYF
15	TRBV29-1	NA	NA	TRBJ1-2	TGCAGCGTTGGATATTCCCGGATCAGCAGCTATGGCTACACCTTC	CSVGYSRISSYGYTF
16	TRBV5-4	NA	TRBD2	TRBJ2-3	TGTGCCAGCAGCTTAGAGCGGGAGGGCCAACCAGATACGCAGTATTTT	CASSLEREGQPDTQYF
15	TRBV6-1	NA	TRBD1	TRBJ2-3	TGTGCCAGCAGTCAGGGGGCCTCTACCACAGATACGCAGTATTTT	CASSQGASTTDTQYF
14	TRBV11-3	NA	TRBD1	TRBJ2-1	TGTGCCAGCAGCTTAGGGACAGGGCGTAATGAGCAGTTCTTC	CASSLGTGRNEQFF
15	TRBV7-3	NA	TRBD2	TRBJ2-2	TGTGTCAGCAGCTTAGCGGGGGGTTACACCGGGGAGCTGTTTTTT	CVSSLAGGYTGELFF
13	TRBV2	NA	TRBD1	TRBJ2-1	TGTGCCAGCGAACAGGGGGCGCGTAATGAGCAGTTCTTC	CASEQGARNEQFF
13	TRBV18	NA	NA	TRBJ2-5	TGTGCCAGCTCACCAGCGATCCAAGAGACCCAGTACTTC	CASSPAIQETQYF
15	TRBV7-2	once	NA	TRBJ1-6	TGTGCCAGCAGCTTAGATGGGTCCTATAATTCACCCCTCCACTTT	CASSLDGSYNSPLHF
13	TRBV30	NA	NA	TRBJ1-5	TGTGCCTGGAGCCTAGGACAGTTGGGGCCCCAGCATTTT	CAWSLGQLGPQHF
13	TRBV6-1	NA	TRBD2	TRBJ2-7	TGTGCCGCCGGGCGGGAGCGGGCCTACGAGCAGTACTTC	CAAGRERAYEQYF
14	TRBV6-1	NA	NA	TRBJ1-2	TGTGCCAGCAGTGGATCCCCAGGGGCCTATGGCTACACCTTC	CASSGSPGAYGYTF
14	TRBV4-2	NA	NA	TRBJ1-6	TGTGCCAGCAGCCAAATCTTAGGAAATTCACCCCTCCACTTT	CASSQILGNSPLHF
14	TRBV6-4	NA	NA	TRBJ2-3	TGTGCCAGCAGAAGGGACTTTGACACAGATACGCAGTATTTT	CASRRDFDTDTQYF
15	TRBV6-5	few	TRBD1	TRBJ2-7	TGTGCCAGCAGTCGCAGCGGGACAGGGTACGACGAGCAGTACTTC	CASSRSGTGYDEQYF
15	TRBV15	NA	TRBD1	TRBJ1-5	TGTGCCACCAACCCACAGGGGTTTAGCAATCAGCCCCAGCATTTT	CATNPQGFSNQPQHF
18	TRBV18	NA	TRBD2	TRBJ2-1	TGTGCCAGCTCACCACGGCTAGCGGGAGCGGGTCTCTACAATGAGCAGTTCTTC	CASSPRLAGAGLYNEQFF
12	TRBV19	NA	NA	TRBJ1-1	TGTGCCAGTGGGCAGGGCGGCACTGAAGCTTTCTTT	CASGQGGTEAFF
13	TRBV7-6	NA	NA	TRBJ2-3	TGTGCCAGCAGCTTACAGGGGAGAGATACGCAGTATTTT	CASSLQGRDTQYF
12	TRBV19	once	NA	TRBJ2-2	TGTGCCAGTAGTATAGGGACCGGGGAGCTGTTTTTT	CASSIGTGELFF
16	TRBV6-6	NA	TRBD1	TRBJ2-1	TGTGCCAGCAGTCCCTCCGGGACAGGGGTGGGCAATGAGCAGTTCTTC	CASSPSGTGVGNEQFF
13	TRBV29-1	NA	NA	TRBJ1-2	TGCAGCGCCTTAGGGTGGGGCATCTATGGCTACACCTTC	CSALGWGIYGYTF
12	TRBV5-5	NA	NA	TRBJ2-5	TGTGCCAGCAGCCGAGGACTAGAGACCCAGTACTTC	CASSRGLETQYF
15	TRBV2	NA	NA	TRBJ1-4	TGTGCCAGCAGTCCGCGGGGGCCTCCTAATGAAAAACTGTTTTTT	CASSPRGPPNEKLFF
15	TRBV5-1	NA	NA	TRBJ2-7	TGCGCCAGCAGATTGGAGGCGGCGGGAACCTACGAGCAGTACTTC	CASRLEAAGTYEQYF
13	TRBV12-5	NA	NA	TRBJ2-1	TGTGCTAGTGGTTCAGACAGGACTCCCCAGCAGTTCTTC	CASGSDRTPQQFF
14	TRBV11-2	NA	NA	TRBJ2-7	TGTGCCAGCACCTACTTTGGGAGTTCCTACGAGCAGTACTTC	CASTYFGSSYEQYF
16	TRBV7-8	NA	TRBD2	TRBJ2-7	TGTGCCAGCAGCCCCCGGTTTAGCGGGAGGGGCTACGAGCAGTACTTC	CASSPRFSGRGYEQYF